The clone carrying this T cell receptor (beta chain) was observed once. The antigen is undetermined. TCRdb's table, derived via immunoSEQ multiplex PCR, lists solely in-frame clones and lacks some. The sample yields tens of thousands of clones, 80% to 95% seen once. This CDR3 has 14 residues. Germline loops: CDR1 SGDLS, CDR2 YYNGEE. The trim removed 2 bases at V and 2 bases at J, leaving 1 base unmatched. The sample belongs to a study of OX40 agonist ivuxolimab in advanced cancers. The study, taken as a whole, reports: Expanded clones tended on average to be more numerous among CD8+ T cells than CD4+.

V gene TRBV9 combines with J gene TRBJ2-7; 10 positions match TRBD1. The sequence came from an adult with an advanced solid tumor such as melanoma, head and neck, liver or kidney cancer. The sequencing here drew on CD4+ or CD8+ T cells sorted from blood, taken in a trial of the OX40 agonist ivuxolimab. CDR3 in DNA: TGTGCCAGCAGCGTCGGGACAGGGGCCTACGAGCAGTACTTC. This codes for CASSVGTGAYEQYF.